The 21 T cell receptor beta chains below all came from one sample that was sequenced in a study of blood T cell repertoires in COVID-19. Sequenced by immunoSEQ multiplex PCR; TCRdb stores in-frame clones only, minus some. This table has approximately 100,000 clones, about four fifths appearing once. The sample taken for sequencing was peripheral blood. The origin of the receptors is a human donor in a cohort sampled during active COVID-19.

The V and J genes are TRBV5-4 and TRBJ2-7; D perhaps matches TRBD2 (6 bases). Germline assignment: CDR1 SGHNT and CDR2 YYREEE (reference sequence). The CDR3 runs 15 residues. Trimming pared 3 bases from V and 6 bases from J, leaving 19 bases between. In nucleotides, the CDR3 is TGTGCCAGCAGCTCCGATTTTCGGCCGCGGGGCGAGCAGTACTTC. This sequence encodes CASSSDFRPRGEQYF. Based on the CDR3 plus reference TRBV5-4 and TRBJ2-7, the full variable domain is ETGVTQSPTHLIKTRGQQVTLRCSSQSGHNTVSWYQQALGQGPQFIFQYYREEENGRGNFPPRFSGLQFPNYSSELNVNALELDDSALYLCASSSDFRPRGEQYFGPGTRLTVT.

The chain is built from TRBV4-2 and TRBJ1-1; 10 nucleotides line up with TRBD1. The CDR3 runs to 16 residues. Unmatched junction bases numbered 9, after V lost 1 base and J lost 7 bases. Germline V gives CDR1 LGHNA, CDR2 YNFKEQ. As DNA, the CDR3 is TGTGCCAGCAGCCAAGTGGGGACAGGGGAGTTAGGTGAAGCTTTCTTT. This encodes CASSQVGTGELGEAFF.

This clone has only a few counts. J is TRBJ1-2 and V is TRBV7-2; 8 bases are shared with TRBD1. Unmatched junction bases numbered 8, after V lost 4 bases and J lost 4 bases. The CDR3 has 15 residues. The germline gives CDR1 SGHTA, CDR2 FQGNSA. The CDR3 DNA reads TGTGCCAGCAGCTCCCGGACAGGGCAGACCTATGGCTACACCTTC. Its translation: CASSSRTGQTYGYTF.

This clone has just one count. V and J are TRBV5-6 and TRBJ2-4, with 8 bases matching TRBD1. Trimming at V came to 4 bases and at J to 6 bases, leaving 9 bases not matched to a gene. Germline assignment: CDR1 SGHDT and CDR2 YYEEEE. CDR3 length equals 15 residues. The CDR3 DNA follows: TGTGCCAGCAGCCGCAATGGACAGGGCGCAAACATTCAGTACTTC. Amino acids: CASSRNGQGANIQYF.

The rearrangement joins TRBV7-9 to TRBJ1-6, with no clear D. Trimming removed 7 bases from V and 9 bases from J, with 13 bases in between. The CDR3 totals 13 residues. Germline lookup yields CDR1 SEHNR and CDR2 FQNEAQ (reference sequence). The CDR3 loop reads CASNPMAVSPLHF. In nucleotides, the CDR3 is TGTGCCAGCAACCCTATGGCGGTTTCACCCCTCCACTTT. The whole variable domain, remainder taken from reference TRBV7-9 and TRBJ1-6, is DTGVSQNPRHKITKRGQNVTFRCDPISEHNRLYWYRQTLGQGPEFLTYFQNEAQLEKSRLLSDRFSAERPKGSFSTLEIQRTEQGDSAMYLCASNPMAVSPLHFGNGTRLTVT.

The chain has TRBV9 and TRBJ2-1, with 7 bases lining up with TRBD2. This CDR3 is 15 amino acids long. The trim removed 0 bases at V and 4 bases at J, leaving 4 bases unmatched. CDR1 and CDR2 (germline): SGDLS, YYNGEE. DNA of the CDR3: TGTGCCAGCAGCGTAGAACCGGGGGGTTACAATGAGCAGTTCTTC. Protein sequence: CASSVEPGGYNEQFF.

This clone was observed a few times. V usage is TRBV12-5 and J usage is TRBJ1-3; D is perhaps TRBD1 (5 bases). Germline V gives CDR1 LGHNT, CDR2 FRNRAP. The CDR3 is 14 amino acids. Trimming pared 6 bases from V and 0 bases from J, leaving 9 bases between. CDR3 bases: TGTGCTAGTGGCCTGACAGCCTCTGGAAACACCATATATTTT. Its protein is CASGLTASGNTIYF.

V gene TRBV2 combines with J gene TRBJ2-2, with TRBD1 matching over 11 bases. Germline trimming cut 4 bases from V and 8 bases from J; bases unmatched to any gene: 6. The CDR3 is 15 amino acids. Germline assignment: CDR1 SNHLY and CDR2 FYNNEI. Here the CDR3 DNA reads TGTGCCAGCAGTGCGGGGACAGGGGGTACGGGGGAGCTGTTTTTT. Encoded protein: CASSAGTGGTGELFF.

The chain joins TRBV28 to TRBJ2-2; 12 nucleotides line up with TRBD1. With V trimmed by 7 bases and J by 8 bases, 11 bases remained unmatched. Germline lookup yields CDR1 MDHEN and CDR2 SYDVKM. The CDR3 contains 16 residues. The CDR3 loop reads CASTLPGQGAGGELFF. CDR3 DNA: TGTGCCAGCACCTTACCGGGACAGGGGGCGGGAGGGGAGCTGTTTTTT.

In this sample, this clone turned up once. V usage is TRBV6-5 and J usage is TRBJ1-1, with 7 bases identical to TRBD1. Germline V lookup: CDR1 MNHEY, CDR2 SVGAGI. CDR3 length: 11 amino acids. V was pared by 6 bases and J by 7 bases, with 2 bases of the junction left unmatched. The DNA of the CDR3 is TGTGCCAGCAGGACAGGGAGTGAAGCTTTCTTT. Its protein product is CASRTGSEAFF.

This clone was seen only once. The chain couples TRBV11-1 to TRBJ2-3; D is undetermined. The V end was cut by 6 bases, the J end by 2 bases, with 9 bases between. The CDR3 is 13 amino acids. Per the germline V gene, CDR1 is SGHAT and CDR2 is FQDESV (reference sequence). CDR3 nucleotide sequence: TGTGCCAGCAGACAACCACCCACAGATACGCAGTATTTT. Protein: CASRQPPTDTQYF.

In this sample, this clone turned up once. The genes are TRBV28 and TRBJ2-7; the D gene is possibly TRBD1 (5 bases). Trimming took 2 bases from V and 2 from J, leaving 10 bases between them. This CDR3 is 14 amino acids long. The germline V gene encodes CDR1 MDHEN and CDR2 SYDVKM. CDR3 DNA: TGTGCCAGCAGTTTAATGGGGCAGGCCTACGAGCAGTACTTC. It codes for CASSLMGQAYEQYF.

This rearrangement joins TRBV10-3 to TRBJ1-1; D ambiguous. CDR3 length: 11 residues. V lost 10 bases and J lost 7, with 13 bases in between. Germline CDR1 reads ENHRY; CDR2 reads SYGVKD. In DNA, the CDR3 is TGTGCCACCCACGGTAGAGGTGAAGCTTTCTTT. Translating it yields CATHGRGEAFF.

In regard to this clone: The sample contains more than one DNA sequence encoding this CDR3. This chain's CDR3 is CASTGQGNTEAFF. CDR3 DNA sequence: TGTGCCAGCACAGGACAGGGTAACACTGAAGCTTTCTTT. V is TRBV2 and J is TRBJ1-1, with 8 nucleotides matching TRBD1. Germline CDR1 is SNHLY and CDR2 is FYNNEI. The CDR3 extends over 13 amino acids. V shed 7 bases, J shed 2 bases, and the junction held 3 bases outside the gene matches.

The CDR3 sequence is CASSTSRVAKNIQYF. The CDR3 nucleotides read TGTGCCAGTAGTACTTCTCGGGTAGCCAAAAACATTCAGTACTTC. The rearrangement links TRBV19 to TRBJ2-4; D not certain. V dropped 4 bases and J dropped 0 bases, with 10 bases sitting between them. This CDR3 comprises 15 residues. The germline gives CDR1 LNHDA, CDR2 SQIVND (reference sequence). The full variable domain, completed using reference TRBV19 and TRBJ2-4, is DGGITQSPKYLFRKEGQNVTLSCEQNLNHDAMYWYRQDPGQGLRLIYYSQIVNDFQKGDIAEGYSVSREKKESFPLTVTSAQKNPTAFYLCASSTSRVAKNIQYFGAGTRLSVL.

This chain links TRBV7-8 with TRBJ1-2, with D perhaps TRBD1 (6 bases). V lost 0 bases and J lost 2, with 10 bases in between. The CDR3 consists of 15 residues. Looked up from germline, CDR1 is SGHVS and CDR2 is FQNEAQ. This CDR3 is CASSLAQGRNYGYTF. In DNA form, the CDR3 reads TGTGCCAGCAGCTTAGCGCAGGGGAGAAACTATGGCTACACCTTC.

This clone was observed a handful of times. The genes are TRBV7-2 and TRBJ2-7, with 8 bases identical to TRBD2. There are 14 residues in the CDR3. Trimming removed 1 base from V and 3 bases from J; junction bases left unmatched: 2. Germline V gives CDR1 SGHTA, CDR2 FQGNSA. CDR3 residues: CASSLVAGGYEQYF. The CDR3 DNA sequence: TGTGCCAGCAGCTTAGTGGCGGGGGGCTACGAGCAGTACTTC.

The gene calls are TRBV18 and TRBJ1-3, with D unclear. Trimming took 2 bases from V and 3 from J, leaving 11 bases between them. Germline V gene sequence: CDR1 KGHSH, CDR2 LQKENI. The CDR3 has 15 amino acids. The CDR3 DNA follows: TGTGCCAGCTCACCAGGGCAGTATGATGGAAACACCATATATTTT. Translated: CASSPGQYDGNTIYF.

The chain links TRBV7-2 to TRBJ2-1; 8 bases match TRBD2. CDR3 length: 17 amino acids. Germline loops: CDR1 SGHTA, CDR2 FQGNSA. The trim removed 3 bases at V and 4 bases at J, leaving 11 bases unmatched. The CDR3 is CASSFPTFSGRYNEQFF. CDR3 DNA sequence: TGTGCCAGCAGCTTCCCGACGTTCAGCGGGAGATACAATGAGCAGTTCTTC. Full variable domain (rest looked up from reference TRBV7-2 and TRBJ2-1): GAGVSQSPSNKVTEKGKDVELRCDPISGHTALYWYRQSLGQGLEFLIYFQGNSAPDKSGLPSDRFSAERTGGSVSTLTIQRTQQEDSAVYLCASSFPTFSGRYNEQFFGPGTRLTVL.

This clone was seen a single time. The rearrangement uses TRBV29-1 and TRBJ2-7, with a possible D match to TRBD1 (5 bases). The V end lost 7 bases, the J end lost 5 bases, and 18 bases lay between the germline ends. Looked up from germline, CDR1 is SQVTM and CDR2 is ANQGSEA. The CDR3 length is 13 residues. The CDR3 nucleotides read TGCAGCGGAAATAAACGAGTCAGGGACGAGCAGTACTTC. It yields the protein CSGNKRVRDEQYF.

This clone was seen a single time. This rearrangement joins TRBV7-9 to TRBJ1-2; 8 positions agree with TRBD1. V lost 4 bases and J lost 0; bases outside the gene matches: 16. Germline CDR1 reads SEHNR; CDR2 reads FQNEAQ (reference sequence). This CDR3 is 19 amino acids long. The CDR3 coding sequence is TGTGCCAGCAGCTCTCCGGGAGGCAGGGGGCTCTTGGCTAACTATGGCTACACCTTC. Translating it yields CASSSPGGRGLLANYGYTF.